The 14 T cell receptor beta chains reported below all come from one sample, sequenced in a study of CD4+ T cells in melanoma. Sequencing used immunoSEQ multiplex PCR; TCRdb keeps in-frame clones, though not all of them. In the table there are 13,000 to 15,000 clones, under 80% of which are singletons. Specimen: cells from a culture (not recorded whether cultured in vitro). These receptors were obtained from a human donor with melanoma.

The chain carries TRBV6-1 and TRBJ2-4; 7 bases agree with TRBD1. CDR1 is MNHNS and CDR2 is SASEGT in the germline V gene. This CDR3 is built from 19 residues. Trimming cost V 3 bases and J 3 bases; bases outside gene matches: 17. CDR3 residues: CASSDASGTVLIGKNIQYF. As DNA, the CDR3 is TGTGCCAGCAGTGACGCCTCCGGGACAGTCCTAATCGGCAAAAACATTCAGTACTTC.

CDR3 coding DNA: TGTGCCAGCAAGGGGACAGCCAACACTGAAGCTTTCTTT. Residues: CASKGTANTEAFF. This rearrangement joins TRBV2 to TRBJ1-1, with 7 positions matching TRBD1. Germline values: CDR1 SNHLY, CDR2 FYNNEI. The length of the CDR3 is 13 residues. V shed 7 bases and J 2 bases; nucleotides not matched to a gene: 4.

This chain uses TRBV2 with TRBJ2-7; D is unresolved. Trimming took off 5 bases at V and 0 bases at J, with 11 bases between the two ends. Germline V lookup: CDR1 SNHLY, CDR2 FYNNEI. The CDR3 spans 14 residues. Here the CDR3 reads CASSSPLLSYEQYF. In nucleotides, the CDR3 is TGTGCCAGCAGTTCCCCTCTTCTCTCCTACGAGCAGTACTTC.

The chain joins TRBV19 to TRBJ1-1, with 10 bases matching TRBD1. Looked up from germline, CDR1 is LNHDA and CDR2 is SQIVND (reference sequence). V shed 4 bases, J shed 2 bases, and the junction held 10 bases outside the gene matches. The CDR3 covers 17 residues. CDR3 nucleotides: TGTGCCAGTAGTAGGCGATCGGGACAGGGGCTTAACACTGAAGCTTTCTTT. Its protein is CASSRRSGQGLNTEAFF.

The chain employs TRBV25-1 and TRBJ2-5; D not resolved. V was clipped by 5 bases and J by 4 bases, with 14 bases between them. Germline-derived CDR1 and CDR2 are MGHDK and SYGVNS. CDR3 length: 14 amino acids. DNA of the CDR3: TGTGCCAGCAGTTGGGTCGGGCGTGGAGAGACCCAGTACTTC. It specifies CASSWVGRGETQYF.

The gene calls are TRBV5-1 and TRBJ2-7; possibly TRBD1 for D (6 bases). Per the germline V gene, CDR1 is SGHRS and CDR2 is YFSETQ. Between the trimmed V and J ends, which lost 4 bases and 5 bases, there was a span of 16 bases. The CDR3 length is 14 residues. CDR3 DNA sequence: TGCGCCAGCAGCCAATTACAGGGTCCCAACGAGCAGTACTTC. This encodes CASSQLQGPNEQYF.

The V call is TRBV6-5, the J call TRBJ1-2; D might be TRBD1 (6 bases). This CDR3 is built from 13 residues. V was pared by 8 bases and J by 7 bases, with 17 bases between. The germline gives CDR1 MNHEY, CDR2 SVGAGI. The CDR3 DNA is TGTGCCAGCGCGAACAGGGAACCGAGTGGCTACACCTTC. Translation: CASANREPSGYTF.

The chain uses TRBV9 and TRBJ1-2; D not certain. Trimming took 0 bases from V and 2 from J, leaving 8 bases between them. The CDR3 has 14 amino acids. CDR1 SGDLS and CDR2 YYNGEE come from the germline V gene. The DNA for the CDR3 is TGTGCCAGCAGCGTAGGAGTGCGAAACTATGGCTACACCTTC. This encodes CASSVGVRNYGYTF. The full variable domain, rest sourced from reference TRBV9 and TRBJ1-2, is DSGVTQTPKHLITATGQRVTLRCSPRSGDLSVYWYQQSLDQGLQFLIQYYNGEERAKGNILERFSAQQFPDLHSELNLSSLELGDSALYFCASSVGVRNYGYTFGSGTRLTVV.

The chain combines TRBV15 with TRBJ1-2, with D possibly matching TRBD1 (5 bases). Germline CDR1 and CDR2: LNHNV and YYDKDF (reference sequence). Trimming removed 5 bases from V and 8 bases from J, with 21 bases in between. The length of the CDR3 is 15 residues. This CDR3 is CATSVQRGGSGGYTF. CDR3 in DNA: TGTGCCACCAGCGTTCAGAGGGGTGGATCGGGAGGCTACACCTTC.

This chain joins TRBV7-6 and TRBJ1-1, with D maybe TRBD1 (5 bases). The CDR3 sequence is 16 residues long. Germline V gene sequence: CDR1 SGHVS, CDR2 FNYEAQ. The germline V and J ends were trimmed by 1 base and 1 base, with 13 bases remaining between them. The CDR3 is CASSLDAGIANTEAFF. For the CDR3, the DNA is TGTGCCAGCAGCTTAGATGCAGGGATCGCGAACACTGAAGCTTTCTTT.

This clone was seen a few times. This sequence joins TRBV7-2 and TRBJ2-7; 10 nucleotides match TRBD1. The CDR3 loop spans 14 amino acids. Germline V CDR1 and CDR2: SGHTA, FQGNSA. The J segment lost 6 bases and the V segment lost 5 bases, leaving 7 bases of the junction unmatched. CDR3 nucleotides: TGTGCCAGCAGCAACCGGGACAGGGGACGCGAGCAGTACTTC. Its translation is CASSNRDRGREQYF.

The rearrangement uses TRBV19 and TRBJ2-4; the match to TRBD2 covers 10 bases. V lost 3 bases, J lost 6 bases, and 14 bases stayed unmatched. CDR1 LNHDA and CDR2 SQIVND come from the germline V gene (reference sequence). This CDR3 comprises 18 residues. Here the CDR3 DNA reads TGTGCCAGTAGTATGAAGCGGGGGGGCTTCGCTTTCGCAAACATTCAGTACTTC. Translating gives CASSMKRGGFAFANIQYF.

For the CDR3, the DNA is TGTGCCAGCAGCCCCGTGATGAGCGACACCGGGGAGCTGTTTTTT. Amino acids: CASSPVMSDTGELFF. J is TRBJ2-2 and V is TRBV5-3; D uncertain. TRBV5-3 is treated as an ORF (open reading frame) with a function not yet certain. This CDR3 spans 15 amino acids. Trimming pared 8 bases from V and 3 bases from J, leaving 17 bases between.

The V gene is TRBV5-1, the J gene TRBJ2-7; maybe TRBD2 (6 bases). Germline CDR1 and CDR2: SGHRS and YFSETQ. Trimming left V 0 bases short and J 5 bases short, with 12 bases between. The CDR3 is made up of 14 amino acids. The CDR3 region has the DNA TGCGCCAGCAGCTTGGGGGTAGCGGTCGACGAGCAGTACTTC. This gives the protein CASSLGVAVDEQYF.